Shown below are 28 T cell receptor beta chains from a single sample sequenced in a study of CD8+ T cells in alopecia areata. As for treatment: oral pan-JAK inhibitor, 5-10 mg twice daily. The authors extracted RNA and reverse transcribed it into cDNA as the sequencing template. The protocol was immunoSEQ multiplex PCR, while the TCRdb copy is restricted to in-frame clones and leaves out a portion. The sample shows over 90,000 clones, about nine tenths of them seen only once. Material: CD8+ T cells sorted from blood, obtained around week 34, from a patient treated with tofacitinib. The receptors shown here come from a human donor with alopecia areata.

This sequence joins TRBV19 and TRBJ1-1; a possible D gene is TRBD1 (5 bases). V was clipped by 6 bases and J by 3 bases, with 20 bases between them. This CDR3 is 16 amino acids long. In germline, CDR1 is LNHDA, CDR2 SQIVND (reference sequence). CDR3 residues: CASRPEGSVSHTEAFF. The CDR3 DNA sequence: TGTGCCAGTAGGCCCGAGGGGTCAGTCTCACACACTGAAGCTTTCTTT.

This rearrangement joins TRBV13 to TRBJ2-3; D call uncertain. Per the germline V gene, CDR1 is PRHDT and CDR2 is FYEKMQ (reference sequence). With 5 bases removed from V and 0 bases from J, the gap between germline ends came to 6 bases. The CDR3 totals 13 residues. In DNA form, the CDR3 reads TGTGCCAGCAGCCCGGCTAGCACAGATACGCAGTATTTT. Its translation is CASSPASTDTQYF.

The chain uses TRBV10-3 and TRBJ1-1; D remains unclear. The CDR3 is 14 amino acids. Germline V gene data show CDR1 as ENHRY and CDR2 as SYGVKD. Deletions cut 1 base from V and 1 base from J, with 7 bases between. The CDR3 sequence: CAISELGGNTEAFF. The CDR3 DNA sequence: TGTGCCATCAGTGAGTTAGGAGGGAACACTGAAGCTTTCTTT.

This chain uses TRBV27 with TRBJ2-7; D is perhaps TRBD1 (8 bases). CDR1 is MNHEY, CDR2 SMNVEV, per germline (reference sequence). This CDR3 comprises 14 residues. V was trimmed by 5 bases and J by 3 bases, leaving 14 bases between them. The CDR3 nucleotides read TGTGCCAGCAGTACAGGGGGGGGGAACTACGAGCAGTACTTC. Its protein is CASSTGGGNYEQYF.

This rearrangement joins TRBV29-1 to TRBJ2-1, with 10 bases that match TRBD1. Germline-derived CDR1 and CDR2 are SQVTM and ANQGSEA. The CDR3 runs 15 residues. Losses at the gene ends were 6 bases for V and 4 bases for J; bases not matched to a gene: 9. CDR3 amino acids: CSVPGQGTNYNEQFF. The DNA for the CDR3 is TGCAGCGTCCCGGGACAGGGGACAAATTACAATGAGCAGTTCTTC.

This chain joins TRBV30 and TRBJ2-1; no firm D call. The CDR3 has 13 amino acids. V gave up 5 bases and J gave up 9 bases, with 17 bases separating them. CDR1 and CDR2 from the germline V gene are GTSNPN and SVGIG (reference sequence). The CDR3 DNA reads TGTGCCTGGTTTGGCGGAGCCGTTAGTGAGCAGTTCTTC. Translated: CAWFGGAVSEQFF.

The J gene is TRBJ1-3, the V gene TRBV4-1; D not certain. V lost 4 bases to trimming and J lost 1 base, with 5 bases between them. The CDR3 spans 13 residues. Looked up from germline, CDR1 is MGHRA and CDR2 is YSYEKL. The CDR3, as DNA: TGCGCCAGCAGCCCCCCGTCTGGAAACACCATATATTTT. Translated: CASSPPSGNTIYF.

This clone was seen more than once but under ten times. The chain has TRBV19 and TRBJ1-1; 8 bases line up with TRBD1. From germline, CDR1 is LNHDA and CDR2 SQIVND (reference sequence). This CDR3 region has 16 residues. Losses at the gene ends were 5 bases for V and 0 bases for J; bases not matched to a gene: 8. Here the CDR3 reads CASSGRTGLLNTEAFF. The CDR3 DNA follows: TGTGCCAGTAGTGGGCGGACAGGGCTTCTGAACACTGAAGCTTTCTTT.

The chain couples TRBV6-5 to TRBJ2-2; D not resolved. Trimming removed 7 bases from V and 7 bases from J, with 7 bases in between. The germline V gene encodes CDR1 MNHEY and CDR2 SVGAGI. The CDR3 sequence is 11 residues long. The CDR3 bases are TGTGCCAGCAAGAGTATCGGGGAGCTGTTTTTT. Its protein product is CASKSIGELFF.

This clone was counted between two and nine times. CDR3: CASSQPFQGNGSYEQYF. DNA for the CDR3: TGTGCCAGCAGCCAACCCTTCCAGGGTAACGGCAGCTACGAGCAGTACTTC. The chain carries TRBV4-2 and TRBJ2-7; D perhaps matches TRBD1 (5 bases). V was cut by 2 bases and J by 3 bases, with 20 bases left in between. CDR3 length equals 17 residues. Germline loops: CDR1 LGHNA, CDR2 YNFKEQ.

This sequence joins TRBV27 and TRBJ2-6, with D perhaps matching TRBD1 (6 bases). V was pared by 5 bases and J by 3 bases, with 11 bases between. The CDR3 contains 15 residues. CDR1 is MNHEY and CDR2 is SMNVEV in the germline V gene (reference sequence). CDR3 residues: CASSPHRDGANVLTF. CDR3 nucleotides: TGTGCCAGCAGTCCTCACAGGGATGGGGCCAACGTCCTGACTTTC.

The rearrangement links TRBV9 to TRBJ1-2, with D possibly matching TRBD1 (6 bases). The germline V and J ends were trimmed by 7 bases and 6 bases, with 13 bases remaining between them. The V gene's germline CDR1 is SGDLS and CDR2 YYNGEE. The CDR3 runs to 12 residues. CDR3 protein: CASGGQSHGYTF. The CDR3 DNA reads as TGTGCCAGCGGCGGACAGTCCCATGGCTACACCTTC.

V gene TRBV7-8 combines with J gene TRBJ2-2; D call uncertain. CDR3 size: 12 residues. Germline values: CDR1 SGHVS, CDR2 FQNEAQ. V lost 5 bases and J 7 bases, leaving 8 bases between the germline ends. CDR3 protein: CASSRSHGELFF. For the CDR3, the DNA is TGTGCCAGCAGCCGATCCCACGGGGAGCTGTTTTTT.

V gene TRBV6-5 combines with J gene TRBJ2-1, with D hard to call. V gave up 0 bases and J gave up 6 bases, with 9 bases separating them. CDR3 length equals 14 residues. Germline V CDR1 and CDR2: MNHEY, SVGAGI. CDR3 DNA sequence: TGTGCCAGCAGTTACTCTTGGCCTTTCAATGAGCAGTTCTTC. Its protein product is CASSYSWPFNEQFF.

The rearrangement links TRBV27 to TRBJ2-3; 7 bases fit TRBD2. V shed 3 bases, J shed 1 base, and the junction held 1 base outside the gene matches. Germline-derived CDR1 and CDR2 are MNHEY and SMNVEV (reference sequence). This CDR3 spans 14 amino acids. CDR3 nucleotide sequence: TGTGCCAGCAGTTTGGGACTACGCACAGATACGCAGTATTTT. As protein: CASSLGLRTDTQYF.

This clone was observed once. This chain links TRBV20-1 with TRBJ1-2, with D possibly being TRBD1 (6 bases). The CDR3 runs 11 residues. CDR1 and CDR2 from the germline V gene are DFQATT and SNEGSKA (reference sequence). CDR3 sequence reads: CSAGGAYGYTF. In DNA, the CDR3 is TGCAGCGCGGGGGGGGCTTATGGCTACACCTTC.

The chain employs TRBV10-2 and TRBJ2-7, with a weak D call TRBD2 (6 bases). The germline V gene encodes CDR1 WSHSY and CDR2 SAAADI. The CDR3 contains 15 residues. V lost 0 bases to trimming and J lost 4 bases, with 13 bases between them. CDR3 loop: CASSESYRGGYEQYF. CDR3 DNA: TGCGCCAGCAGTGAGTCGTATAGGGGAGGATACGAGCAGTACTTC.

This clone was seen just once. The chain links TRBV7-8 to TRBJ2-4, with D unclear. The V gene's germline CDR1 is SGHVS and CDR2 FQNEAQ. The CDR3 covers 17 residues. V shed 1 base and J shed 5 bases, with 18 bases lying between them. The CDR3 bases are TGTGCCAGCAGCTTAGTGGTTGCCGACGACCCCCAAAACATTCAGTACTTC. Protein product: CASSLVVADDPQNIQYF. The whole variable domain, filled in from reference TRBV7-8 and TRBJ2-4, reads GAGVSQSPRYKVAKRGQDVALRCDPISGHVSLFWYQQALGQGPEFLTYFQNEAQLDKSGLPSDRFFAERPEGSVSTLKIQRTQQEDSAVYLCASSLVVADDPQNIQYFGAGTRLSVL.

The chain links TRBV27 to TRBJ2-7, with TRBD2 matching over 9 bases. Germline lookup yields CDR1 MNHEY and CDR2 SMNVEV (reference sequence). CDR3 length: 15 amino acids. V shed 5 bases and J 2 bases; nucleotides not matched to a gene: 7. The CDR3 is CASSPGLARTYEQYF. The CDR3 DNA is TGTGCCAGCAGTCCAGGACTAGCGAGAACCTACGAGCAGTACTTC.

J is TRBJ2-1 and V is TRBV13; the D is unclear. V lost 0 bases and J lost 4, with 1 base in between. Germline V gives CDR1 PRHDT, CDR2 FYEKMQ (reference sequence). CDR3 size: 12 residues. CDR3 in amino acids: CASSLGYNEQFF. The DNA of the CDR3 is TGTGCCAGCAGCTTAGGGTACAATGAGCAGTTCTTC.

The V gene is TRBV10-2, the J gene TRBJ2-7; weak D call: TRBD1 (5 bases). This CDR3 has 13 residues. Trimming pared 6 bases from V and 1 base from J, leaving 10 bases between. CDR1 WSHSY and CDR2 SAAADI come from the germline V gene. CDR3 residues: CASSPRVSYEQYF. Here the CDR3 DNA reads TGCGCCAGCAGCCCCAGGGTTTCCTACGAGCAGTACTTC.

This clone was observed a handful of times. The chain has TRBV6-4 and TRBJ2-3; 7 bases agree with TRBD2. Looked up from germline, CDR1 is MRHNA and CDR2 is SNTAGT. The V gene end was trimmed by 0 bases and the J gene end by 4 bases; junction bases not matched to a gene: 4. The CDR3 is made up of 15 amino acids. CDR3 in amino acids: CASSDSRGGADTQYF. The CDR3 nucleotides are TGTGCCAGCAGTGACTCCCGCGGGGGAGCAGATACGCAGTATTTT.

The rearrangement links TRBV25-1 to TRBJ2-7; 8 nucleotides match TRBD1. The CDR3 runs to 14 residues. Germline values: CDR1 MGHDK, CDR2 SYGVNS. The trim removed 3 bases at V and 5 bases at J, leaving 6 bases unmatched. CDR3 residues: CASSDWDRLDEQYF. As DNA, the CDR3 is TGTGCCAGCAGTGATTGGGACAGGTTGGACGAGCAGTACTTC.

The CDR3 here is CASSIDYPGSSYNEQFF. The CDR3 DNA is TGTGCCAGTAGTATAGACTACCCCGGAAGCTCCTACAATGAGCAGTTCTTC. The chain joins TRBV19 to TRBJ2-1; D unclear. Germline V gene sequence: CDR1 LNHDA, CDR2 SQIVND (reference sequence). The CDR3 is made up of 17 amino acids. With 0 bases removed from V and 0 bases from J, the gap between germline ends came to 12 bases.

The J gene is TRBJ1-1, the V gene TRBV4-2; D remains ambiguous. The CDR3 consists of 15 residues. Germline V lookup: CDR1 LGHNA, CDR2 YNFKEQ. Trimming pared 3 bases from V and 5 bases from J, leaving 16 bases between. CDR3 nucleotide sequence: TGTGCCAGCAGCCACCAATCCTTGAAGTGGACTGAAGCTTTCTTT. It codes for CASSHQSLKWTEAFF.

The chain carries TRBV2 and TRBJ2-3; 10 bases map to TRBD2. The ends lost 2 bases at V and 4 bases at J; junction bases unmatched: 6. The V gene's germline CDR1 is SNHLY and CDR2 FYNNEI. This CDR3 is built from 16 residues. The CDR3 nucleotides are TGTGCCAGCAGTGAATTCCCTAGCGGGGGACCAGATACGCAGTATTTT. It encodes CASSEFPSGGPDTQYF.

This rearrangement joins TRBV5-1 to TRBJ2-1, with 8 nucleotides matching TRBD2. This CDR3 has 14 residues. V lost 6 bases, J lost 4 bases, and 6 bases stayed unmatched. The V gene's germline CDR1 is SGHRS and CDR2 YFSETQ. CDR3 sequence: CASTPSGQYNEQFF. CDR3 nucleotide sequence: TGCGCCAGCACCCCTAGCGGGCAATACAATGAGCAGTTCTTC.

CDR3 sequence (DNA): TGTGCCAGCAGCCCAGAGCGGTCTGCCTCCTACGAGCAGTACTTC. Translating gives CASSPERSASYEQYF. The chain links TRBV6-1 to TRBJ2-7, with TRBD2 as a possible D gene (5 bases). The CDR3 totals 15 residues. CDR1 is MNHNS, CDR2 SASEGT, per germline. Trimming pared 6 bases from V and 0 bases from J, leaving 15 bases between.